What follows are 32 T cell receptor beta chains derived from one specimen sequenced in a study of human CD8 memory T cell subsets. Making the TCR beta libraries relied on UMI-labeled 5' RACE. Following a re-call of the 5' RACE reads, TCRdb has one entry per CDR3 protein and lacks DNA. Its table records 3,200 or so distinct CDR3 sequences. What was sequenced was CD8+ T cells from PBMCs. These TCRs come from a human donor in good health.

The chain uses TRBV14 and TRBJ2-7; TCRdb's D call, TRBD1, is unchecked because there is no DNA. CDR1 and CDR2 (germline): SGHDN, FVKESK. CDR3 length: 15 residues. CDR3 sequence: CASSQDYLGGDEQYF.

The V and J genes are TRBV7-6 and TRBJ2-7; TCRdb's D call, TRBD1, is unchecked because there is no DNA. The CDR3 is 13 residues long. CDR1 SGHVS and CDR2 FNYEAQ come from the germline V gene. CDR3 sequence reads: CASSLGEGNEQYF.

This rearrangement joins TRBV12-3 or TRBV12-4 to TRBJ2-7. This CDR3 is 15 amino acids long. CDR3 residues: CASSPFSGSVYEQYF.

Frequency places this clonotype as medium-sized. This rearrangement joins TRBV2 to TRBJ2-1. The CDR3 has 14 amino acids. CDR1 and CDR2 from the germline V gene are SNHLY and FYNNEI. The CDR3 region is CASSIWGSYNEQFF. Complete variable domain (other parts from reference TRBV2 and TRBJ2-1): EPEVTQTPSHQVTQMGQEVILRCVPISNHLYFYWYRQILGQKVEFLVSFYNNEISEKSEIFDDQFSVERPDGSNFTLKIRSTKLEDSAMYFCASSIWGSYNEQFFGPGTRLTVL.

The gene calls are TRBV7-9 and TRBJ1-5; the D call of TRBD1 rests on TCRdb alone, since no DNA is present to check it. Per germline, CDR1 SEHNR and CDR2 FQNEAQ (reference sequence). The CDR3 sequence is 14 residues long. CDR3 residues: CASSRGQGNQPQHF.

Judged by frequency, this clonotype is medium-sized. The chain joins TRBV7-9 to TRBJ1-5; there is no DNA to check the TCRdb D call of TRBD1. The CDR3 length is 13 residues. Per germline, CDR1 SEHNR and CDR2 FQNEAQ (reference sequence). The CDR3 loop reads CASSRTDNQPQHF. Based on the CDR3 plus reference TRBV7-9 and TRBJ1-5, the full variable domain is DTGVSQNPRHKITKRGQNVTFRCDPISEHNRLYWYRQTLGQGPEFLTYFQNEAQLEKSRLLSDRFSAERPKGSFSTLEIQRTEQGDSAMYLCASSRTDNQPQHFGDGTRLSIL.

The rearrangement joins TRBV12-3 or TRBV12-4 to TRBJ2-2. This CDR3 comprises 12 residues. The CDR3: CASSLVPGELFF.

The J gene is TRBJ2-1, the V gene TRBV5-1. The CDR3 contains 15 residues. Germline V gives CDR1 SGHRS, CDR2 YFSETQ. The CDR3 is CASSLDLATYNEQFF.

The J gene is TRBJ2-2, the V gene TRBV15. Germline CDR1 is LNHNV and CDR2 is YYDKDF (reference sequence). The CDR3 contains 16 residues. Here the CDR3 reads CATSSEGRMGTGELFF. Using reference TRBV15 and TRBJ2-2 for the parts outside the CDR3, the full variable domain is DAMVIQNPRYQVTQFGKPVTLSCSQTLNHNVMYWYQQKSSQAPKLLFHYYDKDFNNEADTPDNFQSRRPNTSFCFLDIRSPGLGDTAMYLCATSSEGRMGTGELFFGEGSRLTVL.

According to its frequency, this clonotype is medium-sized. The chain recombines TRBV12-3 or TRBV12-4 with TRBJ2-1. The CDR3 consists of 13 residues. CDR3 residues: CASSWTATDEQFF.

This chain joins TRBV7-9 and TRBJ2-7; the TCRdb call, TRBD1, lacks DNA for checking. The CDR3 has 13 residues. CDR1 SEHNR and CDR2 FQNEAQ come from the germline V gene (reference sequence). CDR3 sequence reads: CASSPRSRDEQYF. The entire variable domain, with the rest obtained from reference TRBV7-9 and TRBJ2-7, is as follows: DTGVSQNPRHKITKRGQNVTFRCDPISEHNRLYWYRQTLGQGPEFLTYFQNEAQLEKSRLLSDRFSAERPKGSFSTLEIQRTEQGDSAMYLCASSPRSRDEQYFGPGTRLTVT.

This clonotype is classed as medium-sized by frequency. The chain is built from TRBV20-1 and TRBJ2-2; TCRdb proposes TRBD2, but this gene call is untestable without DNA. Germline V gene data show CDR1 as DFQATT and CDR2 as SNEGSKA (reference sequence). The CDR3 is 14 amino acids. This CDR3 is CSARGTSDTGELFF.

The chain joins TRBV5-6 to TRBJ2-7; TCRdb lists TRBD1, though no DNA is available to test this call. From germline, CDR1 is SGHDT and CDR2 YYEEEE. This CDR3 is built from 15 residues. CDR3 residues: CASSSGPGTLYEQYF.

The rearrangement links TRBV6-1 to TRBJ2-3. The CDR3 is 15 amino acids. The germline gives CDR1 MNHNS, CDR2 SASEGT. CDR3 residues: CASSTTVASTDTQYF.

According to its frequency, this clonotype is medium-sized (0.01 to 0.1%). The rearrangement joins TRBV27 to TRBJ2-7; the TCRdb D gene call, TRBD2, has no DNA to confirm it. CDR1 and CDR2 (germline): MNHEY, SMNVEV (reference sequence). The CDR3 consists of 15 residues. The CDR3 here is CASSLVPGLTYEQYF.

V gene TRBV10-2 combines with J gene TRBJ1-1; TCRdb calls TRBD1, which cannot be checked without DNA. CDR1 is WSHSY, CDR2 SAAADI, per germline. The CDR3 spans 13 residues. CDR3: CASRSNGATEAFF.

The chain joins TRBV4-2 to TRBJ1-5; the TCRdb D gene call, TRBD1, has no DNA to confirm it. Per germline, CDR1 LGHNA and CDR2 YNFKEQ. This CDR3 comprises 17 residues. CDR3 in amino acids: CASSQDFPDRGNQPQHF.

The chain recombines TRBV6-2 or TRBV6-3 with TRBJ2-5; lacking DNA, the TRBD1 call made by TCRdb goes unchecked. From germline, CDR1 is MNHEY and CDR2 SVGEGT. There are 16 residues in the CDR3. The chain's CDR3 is CASSYSGTGREETQYF.

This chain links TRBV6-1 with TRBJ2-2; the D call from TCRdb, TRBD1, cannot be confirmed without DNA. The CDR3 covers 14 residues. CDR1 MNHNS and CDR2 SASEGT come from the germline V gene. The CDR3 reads CASSESPETGELFF.

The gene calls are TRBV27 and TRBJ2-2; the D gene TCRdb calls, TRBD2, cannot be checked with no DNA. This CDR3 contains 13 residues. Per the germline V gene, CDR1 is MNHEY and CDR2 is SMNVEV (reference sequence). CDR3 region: CASSTGTFGELFF.

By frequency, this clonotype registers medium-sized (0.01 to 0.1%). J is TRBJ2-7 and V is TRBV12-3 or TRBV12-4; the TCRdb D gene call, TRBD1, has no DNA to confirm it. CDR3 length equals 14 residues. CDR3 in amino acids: CASRLRTPGDEQYF.

CDR3 protein: CASSLAGTGSEQYF. The rearrangement joins TRBV7-9 to TRBJ2-7; TCRdb lists TRBD1, though no DNA is available to test this call. The germline CDR1 and CDR2 sequences are SEHNR and FQNEAQ (reference sequence). CDR3 size: 14 residues. The full variable domain, completed using reference TRBV7-9 and TRBJ2-7, is DTGVSQNPRHKITKRGQNVTFRCDPISEHNRLYWYRQTLGQGPEFLTYFQNEAQLEKSRLLSDRFSAERPKGSFSTLEIQRTEQGDSAMYLCASSLAGTGSEQYFGPGTRLTVT.

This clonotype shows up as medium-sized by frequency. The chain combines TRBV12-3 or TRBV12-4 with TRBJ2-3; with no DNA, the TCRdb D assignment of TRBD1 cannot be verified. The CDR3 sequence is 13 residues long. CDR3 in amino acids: CASNLSGADTQYF.

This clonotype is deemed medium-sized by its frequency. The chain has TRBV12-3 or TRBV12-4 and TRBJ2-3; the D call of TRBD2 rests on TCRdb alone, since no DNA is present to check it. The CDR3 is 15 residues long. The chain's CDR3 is CASSMTSGLTDTQYF.

The CDR3 loop is CAVGGTSYNEQFF. This sequence joins TRBV19 and TRBJ2-1; TCRdb reports TRBD1, a call that lacks DNA to check it against. CDR3 length equals 13 residues. CDR1 LNHDA and CDR2 SQIVND come from the germline V gene (reference sequence).

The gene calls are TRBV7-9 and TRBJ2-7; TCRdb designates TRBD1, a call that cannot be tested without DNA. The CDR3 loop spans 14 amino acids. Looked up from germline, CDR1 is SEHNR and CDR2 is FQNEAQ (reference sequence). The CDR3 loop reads CASSLEGGTYEQYF.

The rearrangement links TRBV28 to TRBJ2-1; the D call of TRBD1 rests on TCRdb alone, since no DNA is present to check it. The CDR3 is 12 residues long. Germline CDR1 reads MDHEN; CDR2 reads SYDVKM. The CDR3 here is CASTGQGNEQFF.

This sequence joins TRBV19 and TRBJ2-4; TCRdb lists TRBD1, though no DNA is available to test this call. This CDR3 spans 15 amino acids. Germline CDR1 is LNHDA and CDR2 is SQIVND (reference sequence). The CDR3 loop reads CASSEDRGDKNIQYF.

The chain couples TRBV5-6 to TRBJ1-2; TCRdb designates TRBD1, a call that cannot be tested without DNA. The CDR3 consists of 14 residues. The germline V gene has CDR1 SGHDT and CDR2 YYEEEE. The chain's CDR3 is CASSPRTGNYGYTF.

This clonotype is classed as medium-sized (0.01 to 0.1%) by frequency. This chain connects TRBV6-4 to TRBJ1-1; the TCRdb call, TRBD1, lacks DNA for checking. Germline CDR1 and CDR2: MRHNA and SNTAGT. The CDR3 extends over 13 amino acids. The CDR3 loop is CASSRQENTEAFF.

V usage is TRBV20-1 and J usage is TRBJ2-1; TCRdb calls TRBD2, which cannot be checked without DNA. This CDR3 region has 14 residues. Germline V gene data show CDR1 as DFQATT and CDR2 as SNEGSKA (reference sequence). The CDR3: CSASAGLAKEEQFF.

The CDR3 is CASSYLNTEAFF. This chain uses TRBV6-6 with TRBJ1-1. Germline loops: CDR1 MNHNY, CDR2 SVGAGI (reference sequence). The CDR3 totals 12 residues.